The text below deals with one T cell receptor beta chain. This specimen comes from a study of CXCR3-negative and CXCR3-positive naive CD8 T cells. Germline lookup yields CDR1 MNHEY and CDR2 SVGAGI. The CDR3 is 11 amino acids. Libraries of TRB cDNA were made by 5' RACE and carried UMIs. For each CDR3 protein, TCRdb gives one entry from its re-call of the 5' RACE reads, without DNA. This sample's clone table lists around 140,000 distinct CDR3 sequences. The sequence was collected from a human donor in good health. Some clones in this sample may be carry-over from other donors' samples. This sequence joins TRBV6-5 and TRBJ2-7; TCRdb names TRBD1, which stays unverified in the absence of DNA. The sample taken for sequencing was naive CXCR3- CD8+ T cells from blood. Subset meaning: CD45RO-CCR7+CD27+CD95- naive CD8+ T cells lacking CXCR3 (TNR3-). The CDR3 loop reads CASSLGREQYF.